This is a list of T cell receptor beta chains from one sample in a study of T cells in tuberculosis. Sequenced by immunoSEQ multiplex PCR; TCRdb stores in-frame clones only, minus some. Of about 33,000 clones in the sample, around 95% were seen once. Input material: PBMCs. All receptors come from a donor between 10 and 35 years old with latent tuberculosis or without tuberculosis infection. The CDR3 runs from the conserved cysteine through the conserved F or W. D genes are given only for firm matches. Only some rows state a clone size, as once, few, many or a class for expanded clones.

j_call | clone_size | v_call | d_call | cdr3_nt | cdr3_aa
TRBJ1-6 | NA | TRBV6-5 | TRBD1 | TGTGCCAGCGGGACAGGGAGATATAATTCACCCCTCCACTTT | CASGTGRYNSPLHF
TRBJ2-6 | NA | TRBV19 | NA | TGTGCCAGTAGTCTCCGGGGGTCTGGGGCCAACGTCCTGACTTTC | CASSLRGSGANVLTF
TRBJ2-1 | NA | TRBV7-9 | TRBD2 | TGTGCCAGCAGCTTAGCGGGGGGGAACAATGAGCAGTTCTTC | CASSLAGGNNEQFF
TRBJ1-1 | NA | TRBV9 | NA | TGTGCCAGCAGCGTAGACGGGGGAGGCACTGAAGCTTTCTTT | CASSVDGGGTEAFF
TRBJ1-1 | NA | TRBV25-1 | NA | TGTGCCAGCAGGGCCCATAAATCCGGAGACACTGAAGCTTTCTTT | CASRAHKSGDTEAFF
TRBJ1-1 | NA | TRBV6-5 | NA | TGTGCCAGCAGCCCCTCTCGTGGAGGGGTGGCTGAAGCTTTCTTT | CASSPSRGGVAEAFF
TRBJ1-2 | NA | TRBV7-9 | TRBD1 | TGTGCCAGCAGCTCGTCCCGGGACAGGACTCATGGCTACACCTTC | CASSSSRDRTHGYTF
TRBJ1-5 | once | TRBV19 | NA | TGTGCCAGTAGTACCATCGGGGGGGTCAATCAGCCCCAGCATTTT | CASSTIGGVNQPQHF
TRBJ2-1 | NA | TRBV4-1 | TRBD2 | TGCGCCAGCAGCGTTACGACTAGCGGCGCCTACAATGAGCAGTTCTTC | CASSVTTSGAYNEQFF
TRBJ2-1 | once | TRBV9 | TRBD2 | TGTGCCAGCAGCTTGGGACTAGCGGGAGGGCCGTCCTACAATGAGCAGTTCTTC | CASSLGLAGGPSYNEQFF
TRBJ1-5 | NA | TRBV7-2 | NA | TGTGCCAGCAGCTTTATGGCGGACGGAGAGGGGGCCCAGCATTTT | CASSFMADGEGAQHF
TRBJ2-7 | once | TRBV14 | TRBD1 | TGTGCCAGCAGCCAAGACAGGGGGCTGTTGAAGTACTTC | CASSQDRGLLKYF